This T cell receptor (beta chain) was retrieved from a study of identical twins. A universal primer site was incorporated via template switching, and the cDNA contained unique molecular identifiers. TCRdb processed the 5' RACE reads anew with MiXCR; each CDR3 protein has one entry. The sample has around 1.7 million distinct CDR3 sequences, 25% to 35% seen once. The germline V gene has CDR1 DFQATT and CDR2 SNEGSKA (reference sequence). V trimming: 5 bases; J trimming: 2 bases; junction bases outside the gene matches: 5. The CDR3 is made up of 13 amino acids. The sequencing input was cord blood. The clonotype was recovered from a newborn girl in good health. V usage is TRBV20-1 and J usage is TRBJ2-5, with 7 bases lining up with TRBD2. The CDR3 DNA sequence: TGCAGTGCTCATGGGACTAATCAAGAGACCCAGTACTTC. The encoded protein is CSAHGTNQETQYF.